One T cell receptor beta chain is described in this entry. Its antigen is undetermined. CDR3 length equals 17 residues. CDR1 and CDR2 from the germline V gene are SGHRS and YFSETQ. The ends were cut back, 0 bases at V and 3 bases at J, with 18 bases in the middle. CD4+ T cells that had been cultured provided DNA sequenced with the Oncomine TCR Beta short-read assay. TCRdb redid the calling of the PCR reads with MiXCR, one entry per CDR3 protein. Of 10,000 or so distinct CDR3 sequences listed, around 59% are singletons. The sample is drawn from a study of vaccination and CD4 T cells after COVID-19. Study at large: Stimulation of the cells used overlapping spike peptide pools from SARS-CoV-2 and from the common cold coronaviruses HCoV-NL63, HCoV-OC43 and HCoV-229E. Study results and limitations: Median reactive clonotypes, those recognizing SARS-CoV-2, rose from around 21 to 38, not significantly. Convalescent patients had a median about 90% of reactive clones appearing only post-vaccination.

Regarding treatment: roughly nine-day PBMC culture with coronavirus spike peptide pools or control peptides (ViraFEST assay). ViraFEST enlarged antigen-specific T cell populations with peptide pools and afterwards sequenced TCRs. The rearrangement joins TRBV5-1 to TRBJ2-5, with D tentatively TRBD2 (7 bases). The specimen was CD4+ T cells from blood, cultured in vitro. This clonotype was obtained from a human donor who had recovered from COVID-19. Here the CDR3 reads CASSLVGGRRPEETQYF. In DNA, the CDR3 is TGCGCCAGCAGCTTGGTCGGGGGGCGCCGGCCTGAAGAGACCCAGTACTTC.